Below, 23 T cell receptor beta chains from the same sample are listed, as sequenced in a study of shared clonotypes between healthy human individuals. Measured with immunoSEQ multiplex PCR; TCRdb has only the in-frame clones, and not every one. Altogether some 660,000 clones are present, less than 80% being singletons, with the ten largest covering more than 1.5%. The sequencing sample was made of memory CD4+ T cells sorted from blood. The subset is: CD45RA-negative fraction. These receptors were taken from a woman aged 30 to 39 in good health.

The chain is built from TRBV2 and TRBJ1-3; 9 bases are shared with TRBD1. CDR3 size: 16 residues. CDR1 and CDR2 from the germline V gene are SNHLY and FYNNEI. Trimming took 6 bases from V and 3 from J; bases not matched to a gene: 9. The CDR3 loop is CASRTGTGIFGNTIYF. DNA of the CDR3: TGTGCCAGCAGAACCGGGACAGGGATATTTGGAAACACCATATATTTT.

This clone appeared once. V is TRBV6-1 and J is TRBJ1-5, with unresolved D. The CDR3 is 15 residues long. Trimming shortened V by 4 bases and J by 4 bases, and 14 bases separated the two germline ends. Germline assignment: CDR1 MNHNS and CDR2 SASEGT. The CDR3 nucleotides read TGTGCCAGCAGTGCCTTTCGAGGTTCGAATCAGCCCCAGCATTTT. Translation gives CASSAFRGSNQPQHF.

The gene calls are TRBV5-1 and TRBJ1-1; D might be TRBD1 (6 bases). The CDR3 runs 12 residues. Looked up from germline, CDR1 is SGHRS and CDR2 is YFSETQ. V lost 4 bases, J lost 5 bases, and 9 bases lay in between. The CDR3 sequence is CASSLQGTEAFF. CDR3 coding DNA: TGCGCCAGCAGCCTCCAGGGGACTGAAGCTTTCTTT. Together with reference TRBV5-1 and TRBJ1-1, the CDR3 gives the full variable domain: KAGVTQTPRYLIKTRGQQVTLSCSPISGHRSVSWYQQTPGQGLQFLFEYFSETQRNKGNFPGRFSGRQFSNSRSEMNVSTLELGDSALYLCASSLQGTEAFFGQGTRLTVV.

This clone showed up just a few times. The chain employs TRBV5-1 and TRBJ2-4; D gene uncertain. CDR3 length equals 11 residues. V dropped 4 bases and J dropped 5 bases, with 4 bases sitting between them. Germline CDR1 reads SGHRS; CDR2 reads YFSETQ. The CDR3 here is CASSGQNIQYF. DNA for the CDR3: TGCGCCAGCAGCGGGCAAAACATTCAGTACTTC.

V gene TRBV19 combines with J gene TRBJ1-5; D is uncertain. Germline assignment: CDR1 LNHDA and CDR2 SQIVND (reference sequence). CDR3 length: 13 residues. V lost 1 base and J 4 bases, leaving 5 bases between the germline ends. In DNA form, the CDR3 reads TGTGCCAGTAGTATAGTGGTAAATCAGCCCCAGCATTTT. Translating gives CASSIVVNQPQHF.

This clone was observed at least ten times. This chain connects TRBV5-6 to TRBJ2-7, with TRBD1 identical over 8 bases. Germline lookup yields CDR1 SGHDT and CDR2 YYEEEE. The J segment lost 5 bases and the V segment lost 7 bases, leaving 14 bases of the junction unmatched. This CDR3 comprises 15 residues. For the CDR3, the DNA is TGTGCCAGCCGGGAAGTAGGACAGGGAATCCACGAGCAGTACTTC. Its translation: CASREVGQGIHEQYF.

V and J are TRBV5-4 and TRBJ2-3, with D tentatively TRBD1 or TRBD2 (6 bases each). V was trimmed by 2 bases and J by 4 bases, leaving 20 bases between them. The CDR3 is 17 amino acids. Germline CDR1 reads SGHNT; CDR2 reads YYREEE (reference sequence). In DNA form, the CDR3 reads TGTGCCAGCAGCTTCCTTAGGGGGGAGAGTCGGGCAGATACGCAGTATTTT. It codes for CASSFLRGESRADTQYF.

This chain uses TRBV2 with TRBJ2-5; D uncertain. The V end was cut by 6 bases, the J end by 1 base, with 9 bases between. Germline V lookup: CDR1 SNHLY, CDR2 FYNNEI. The CDR3 contains 13 residues. The CDR3 loop is CASRRPPQETQYF. The CDR3 DNA reads as TGTGCCAGCAGGCGGCCCCCCCAAGAGACCCAGTACTTC.

This clone was detected a few times. In the same sample, other DNA sequences code for this CDR3. This chain joins TRBV27 and TRBJ1-1; possible D gene TRBD1, 6 bases. There are 16 residues in the CDR3. Trimming removed 6 bases at V and 0 bases at J, with 17 bases between. Germline CDR1 MNHEY, CDR2 SMNVEV (reference sequence). This CDR3 reads CASRVRPGQLNTEAFF. CDR3 in DNA: TGTGCCAGCAGGGTCCGGCCGGGACAATTGAACACTGAAGCTTTCTTT.

This clone has more than one count but fewer than ten. The chain employs TRBV9 and TRBJ2-1; 8 nucleotides line up with TRBD1. V shed 0 bases, J shed 7 bases, and the junction held 12 bases outside the gene matches. CDR1 is SGDLS, CDR2 YYNGEE, per germline. The CDR3 is 17 amino acids. This CDR3 is CASSVASMGQGANEQFF. The CDR3, as DNA: TGTGCCAGCAGCGTAGCCTCAATGGGTCAGGGGGCGAATGAGCAGTTCTTC.

This clone showed up just a few times. The CDR3 here is CASRGTSGDSYEQYF. The DNA of the CDR3 is TGTGCCAGCAGGGGGACTAGCGGGGACTCCTACGAGCAGTACTTC. V usage is TRBV28 and J usage is TRBJ2-7; 13 bases are shared with TRBD2. The ends lost 6 bases at V and 0 bases at J; junction bases unmatched: 2. CDR3 length equals 15 residues. Germline V lookup: CDR1 MDHEN, CDR2 SYDVKM.

This clone has just one count. V gene TRBV4-1 combines with J gene TRBJ2-4; D remains unclear. CDR3 length equals 12 residues. The germline V gene encodes CDR1 MGHRA and CDR2 YSYEKL. Trimming left V 2 bases short and J 9 bases short, with 8 bases between. CDR3 DNA: TGCGCCAGCAGCCAACCCTCGGGCATTCAGTACTTC. It is translated as CASSQPSGIQYF.

The chain links TRBV6-6 to TRBJ1-4, with D possibly matching TRBD1 (5 bases). Germline V gene lookup returns CDR1 MNHNY and CDR2 SVGAGI (reference sequence). V lost 7 bases, J lost 8 bases, and 11 bases lay in between. The CDR3 covers 12 residues. In nucleotides, the CDR3 is TGTGCCAGCAAGGACAAATTCGAAAAACTGTTTTTT. It specifies CASKDKFEKLFF.

The rearrangement links TRBV7-2 to TRBJ2-1; 7 bases match TRBD1. Per the germline V gene, CDR1 is SGHTA and CDR2 is FQGNSA. The V and J ends lost 3 bases and 4 bases, in that order; junction bases with no gene match: 3. CDR3 length equals 14 residues. The CDR3 DNA is TGTGCCAGCAGCTTCGGGACAGCTTACAATGAGCAGTTCTTC. Residues: CASSFGTAYNEQFF. Full variable domain (outside the CDR3, taken from reference TRBV7-2 and TRBJ2-1): GAGVSQSPSNKVTEKGKDVELRCDPISGHTALYWYRQSLGQGLEFLIYFQGNSAPDKSGLPSDRFSAERTGGSVSTLTIQRTQQEDSAVYLCASSFGTAYNEQFFGPGTRLTVL.

The chain is built from TRBV7-9 and TRBJ2-2; TRBD2 agrees at 13 bases. J gave up 7 bases and V 10 bases, and 9 bases lay outside the gene matches. Looked up from germline, CDR1 is SEHNR and CDR2 is FQNEAQ (reference sequence). The CDR3 contains 15 residues. CDR3 sequence: CATILAGGRIGELFF. CDR3 sequence (DNA): TGTGCCACCATACTAGCGGGAGGGCGAATCGGGGAGCTGTTTTTT.

The chain recombines TRBV7-2 with TRBJ2-5; unclear D gene. There are 11 residues in the CDR3. The germline CDR1 and CDR2 sequences are SGHTA and FQGNSA. The V end was cut by 9 bases, the J end by 5 bases, with 10 bases between. CDR3 region: CASGVWETQYF. Here the CDR3 DNA reads TGTGCCAGTGGGGTTTGGGAGACCCAGTACTTC.

This chain connects TRBV7-8 to TRBJ2-2; possible D gene TRBD2, 7 bases. The CDR3 has 16 residues. V lost 2 bases, J lost 3 bases, and 13 bases lay in between. From germline, CDR1 is SGHVS and CDR2 FQNEAQ. The CDR3 nucleotides read TGTGCCAGCAGCTTATTGGGGGGGCCCGACACCGGGGAGCTGTTTTTT. It specifies CASSLLGGPDTGELFF.

The chain couples TRBV10-3 to TRBJ2-1; 14 bases are shared with TRBD2. The germline CDR1 and CDR2 sequences are ENHRY and SYGVKD. CDR3 size: 13 residues. J lost 12 bases, V lost 11 bases, and 9 bases had no gene match. CDR3 bases: TGTGCCTCCGGACTAGCGGGAGGAGTTAGGCAGTTCTTC. Translated, it gives CASGLAGGVRQFF.

The V and J genes are TRBV6-6 and TRBJ1-1; D may be TRBD1 (5 bases). In germline, CDR1 is MNHNY, CDR2 SVGAGI (reference sequence). The CDR3 contains 14 residues. Trimming pared 6 bases from V and 4 bases from J, leaving 15 bases between. The DNA for the CDR3 is TGTGCCAGCAGCTTGCCACACGGGGGCACTGAAGCTTTCTTT. Translation: CASSLPHGGTEAFF.

The chain recombines TRBV2 with TRBJ2-1, with TRBD2 matching 9 bases. The junction had 4 bases not matched to a gene; V was cut back by 6 bases and J by 4 bases. Germline CDR1 reads SNHLY; CDR2 reads FYNNEI. The CDR3 spans 14 residues. The CDR3 DNA sequence: TGTGCCAGCAGGGAGACTAGCGGTTACAATGAGCAGTTCTTC. Its translation is CASRETSGYNEQFF.

V is TRBV5-4 and J is TRBJ2-1; D tentatively fits TRBD1 or TRBD2 (5 bases each). This CDR3 region has 15 residues. Trimming removed 2 bases from V and 4 bases from J, with 13 bases in between. Germline values: CDR1 SGHNT, CDR2 YYREEE (reference sequence). The DNA for the CDR3 is TGTGCCAGCAGCTTAGAGGGGATAGGGTACAATGAGCAGTTCTTC. This translates into CASSLEGIGYNEQFF.

This rearrangement joins TRBV19 to TRBJ1-2; D is ambiguous. Trimming cost V 5 bases and J 4 bases, with 8 bases left between them. Per germline, CDR1 LNHDA and CDR2 SQIVND (reference sequence). There are 12 residues in the CDR3. CDR3 protein: CASSQSAYGYTF. The CDR3 coding sequence is TGTGCCAGTAGTCAGTCCGCCTATGGCTACACCTTC.

V gene TRBV30 combines with J gene TRBJ2-6; TRBD1 agrees at 7 bases. This CDR3 is built from 16 residues. J lost 0 bases, V lost 1 base, and 3 bases had no gene match. Germline V gene data show CDR1 as GTSNPN and CDR2 as SVGIG (reference sequence). The CDR3 protein is CAWSEGTVSGANVLTF. In nucleotides, the CDR3 is TGTGCCTGGAGTGAGGGGACAGTCTCTGGGGCCAACGTCCTGACTTTC.